These 22 T cell receptor beta chains were all obtained from the same sample, sequenced in a study of cytomegalovirus exposure and HLA in healthy donors. Primers for the PCR totalled 60 Vbeta and 13 Jbeta. Data came from immunoSEQ multiplex PCR; TCRdb stores just in-frame clones and leaves some out. This sample has 200,000 or so clones, with approximately 83% found just once. Source material: PBMCs. The receptors shown here come from a boy between 2 and 10 years old in good health and CMV-seronegative.

The chain has TRBV27 and TRBJ2-7; perhaps TRBD1 as D (5 bases). Germline values: CDR1 MNHEY, CDR2 SMNVEV (reference sequence). This CDR3 spans 14 amino acids. Deletions cut 0 bases from V and 6 bases from J, with 12 bases between. The CDR3 protein is CASSLSGAPAEQYF. The CDR3 nucleotides are TGTGCCAGCAGTTTATCAGGGGCCCCAGCCGAGCAGTACTTC.

The chain recombines TRBV7-6 with TRBJ1-6; TRBD1 might be the D (5 bases). This CDR3 comprises 15 residues. The V end was cut by 2 bases, the J end by 7 bases, with 12 bases between. Germline loops: CDR1 SGHVS, CDR2 FNYEAQ. CDR3: CASSLFAGKNSPLHF. In DNA, the CDR3 is TGTGCCAGCAGCTTATTTGCAGGGAAAAATTCACCCCTCCACTTT.

This clone has a handful of counts. V usage is TRBV29-1 and J usage is TRBJ2-3, with D maybe TRBD2 (5 bases). Germline V gives CDR1 SQVTM, CDR2 ANQGSEA. The CDR3 is 13 residues long. V lost 2 bases to trimming and J lost 3 bases, with 9 bases between them. CDR3 sequence (DNA): TGCAGCGTTGAAAAGGACTTAACAGATACGCAGTATTTT. It specifies CSVEKDLTDTQYF.

The chain has TRBV5-6 and TRBJ1-4, with D possibly matching TRBD1 (5 bases). The CDR3 loop spans 12 amino acids. Germline V gene data show CDR1 as SGHDT and CDR2 as YYEEEE. Trimming removed 0 bases from V and 11 bases from J, with 8 bases in between. CDR3 coding DNA: TGTGCCAGCAGCTTGGTGGAGGGGAAACTGTTTTTT. Translated, it gives CASSLVEGKLFF.

The genes are TRBV2 and TRBJ2-5, with 10 bases fitting TRBD1. The end of the DNA aligns better with TRBJ2-7, so the J call may be wrong. CDR1 SNHLY and CDR2 FYNNEI come from the germline V gene. The CDR3 has 15 residues. The CDR3 protein is CASSSRQGARDEQYF. The DNA for the CDR3 is TGTGCCAGCAGTTCAAGACAGGGGGCGAGAGACGAGCAGTACTTC.

The CDR3 region has the DNA TGTGCCAGCAGCGTAGTCAGGTACAATGAGCAGTTCTTC. It is translated as CASSVVRYNEQFF. The chain combines TRBV9 with TRBJ2-1; unclear D gene. Germline lookup yields CDR1 SGDLS and CDR2 YYNGEE. V dropped 0 bases and J dropped 4 bases, with 5 bases sitting between them. This CDR3 has 13 amino acids.

V usage is TRBV19 and J usage is TRBJ1-3, with D unresolved. The CDR3 has 13 residues. The germline gives CDR1 LNHDA, CDR2 SQIVND (reference sequence). V dropped 5 bases and J dropped 2 bases, with 7 bases sitting between them. Here the CDR3 DNA reads TGTGCCAGTAGTGTGGGAGCTGGAAACACCATATATTTT. It encodes CASSVGAGNTIYF.

The chain uses TRBV29-1 and TRBJ2-7; D is unresolved. V was pared by 4 bases and J by 6 bases, with 10 bases between. This CDR3 has 11 residues. The germline V gene has CDR1 SQVTM and CDR2 ANQGSEA. Here the CDR3 reads CSVVVSVEQYF. The CDR3 DNA sequence: TGCAGCGTTGTAGTTTCGGTCGAGCAGTACTTC.

The genes are TRBV9 and TRBJ1-3, with a tentative D call TRBD1 (6 bases). The CDR3 has 17 amino acids. Germline assignment: CDR1 SGDLS and CDR2 YYNGEE. Trimming stripped 3 bases from V and 3 bases from J, with 19 bases between. CDR3 nucleotides: TGTGCCAGCAGCGCCGGGAGGACAGCTAGGGGTGGAAACACCATATATTTT. As protein: CASSAGRTARGGNTIYF.

The chain uses TRBV4-3 and TRBJ2-1, with D perhaps matching TRBD2 (7 bases). Deletions cut 4 bases from V and 2 bases from J, with 18 bases between. The CDR3 covers 17 residues. Germline V lookup: CDR1 LGHNA, CDR2 YSLEER. The CDR3 protein is CASSRGGAAQTYNEQFF. DNA of the CDR3: TGCGCCAGCAGCCGAGGGGGGGCAGCCCAGACCTACAATGAGCAGTTCTTC.

CDR3 DNA: TGTGCCAGCAGTAAAATACAGACAGGTTACGATGGCTACACCTTC. It yields the protein CASSKIQTGYDGYTF. This chain links TRBV2 with TRBJ1-2; a weak D match, TRBD1 (6 bases). CDR1 is SNHLY and CDR2 is FYNNEI in the germline V gene. CDR3 length: 15 amino acids. Trimming took off 5 bases at V and 6 bases at J, with 19 bases between the two ends. The complete variable domain, with remaining parts taken from reference TRBV2 and TRBJ1-2, reads EPEVTQTPSHQVTQMGQEVILRCVPISNHLYFYWYRQILGQKVEFLVSFYNNEISEKSEIFDDQFSVERPDGSNFTLKIRSTKLEDSAMYFCASSKIQTGYDGYTFGSGTRLTVV.

The chain has TRBV25-1 and TRBJ2-6; D is possibly TRBD2 (6 bases). Germline CDR1 and CDR2: MGHDK and SYGVNS. Trimming shortened V by 1 base and J by 0 bases, and 7 bases separated the two germline ends. This CDR3 is built from 16 residues. CDR3 DNA sequence: TGTGCCAGCAGTGAATGGAGGGGCTCTGGGGCCAACGTCCTGACTTTC. Amino acids: CASSEWRGSGANVLTF.

Concerning this clone: The sample has other DNA sequences that encode this CDR3 too. The chain recombines TRBV7-2 with TRBJ2-7, with 8 bases identical to TRBD1. Looked up from germline, CDR1 is SGHTA and CDR2 is FQGNSA. The CDR3 loop spans 14 amino acids. The V and J ends lost 6 bases and 5 bases, in that order; junction bases with no gene match: 9. The CDR3 is CASSRRTGSDEQYF. The DNA for the CDR3 is TGTGCCAGCAGTCGACGGACAGGGTCCGACGAGCAGTACTTC. Using reference TRBV7-2 and TRBJ2-7 for the parts outside the CDR3, the full variable domain is GAGVSQSPSNKVTEKGKDVELRCDPISGHTALYWYRQSLGQGLEFLIYFQGNSAPDKSGLPSDRFSAERTGGSVSTLTIQRTQQEDSAVYLCASSRRTGSDEQYFGPGTRLTVT.

This sequence joins TRBV4-1 and TRBJ1-2; 9 nucleotides line up with TRBD1. With V trimmed by 4 bases and J by 6 bases, 6 bases remained unmatched. CDR3 length: 14 residues. Germline V gene lookup returns CDR1 MGHRA and CDR2 YSYEKL. CDR3 amino acids: CASSLQGAYDGYTF. Here the CDR3 DNA reads TGCGCCAGCAGCCTACAGGGGGCCTATGATGGCTACACCTTC.

This rearrangement joins TRBV6-5 to TRBJ1-2; D perhaps matches TRBD1 (6 bases). The CDR3 runs to 14 residues. Looked up from germline, CDR1 is MNHEY and CDR2 is SVGAGI. V was trimmed by 5 bases and J by 4 bases, leaving 14 bases between them. The CDR3 DNA is TGTGCCAGCAGTGACCCCGGACAGTTCTATGGCTACACCTTC. Translating it yields CASSDPGQFYGYTF.

The J gene is TRBJ1-2, the V gene TRBV5-1, with D maybe TRBD1 (6 bases). Germline-derived CDR1 and CDR2 are SGHRS and YFSETQ. This CDR3 comprises 17 residues. Trimming took 4 bases from V and 5 from J, leaving 24 bases between them. CDR3 residues: CASSRRDTGMAAYGYTF. CDR3 DNA: TGCGCCAGCAGCAGAAGAGATACAGGGATGGCTGCGTATGGCTACACCTTC.

The chain combines TRBV19 with TRBJ1-2, with TRBD1 matching 8 bases. The CDR3 has 16 residues. Germline trimming cut 7 bases from V and 0 bases from J; bases unmatched to any gene: 10. Germline lookup yields CDR1 LNHDA and CDR2 SQIVND (reference sequence). The CDR3 reads CASTEGQGPANYGYTF. In nucleotides, the CDR3 is TGTGCCAGTACCGAAGGACAGGGACCAGCTAACTATGGCTACACCTTC. Variable domain in full (rest from reference TRBV19 and TRBJ1-2): DGGITQSPKYLFRKEGQNVTLSCEQNLNHDAMYWYRQDPGQGLRLIYYSQIVNDFQKGDIAEGYSVSREKKESFPLTVTSAQKNPTAFYLCASTEGQGPANYGYTFGSGTRLTVV.

V and J are TRBV15 and TRBJ1-2; D call uncertain. Trimming pared 4 bases from V and 6 bases from J, leaving 15 bases between. CDR1 LNHNV and CDR2 YYDKDF come from the germline V gene (reference sequence). CDR3 length: 14 amino acids. The DNA of the CDR3 is TGTGCCACCAGCATCGGTGCGTACTTCGATGGCTACACCTTC. Translation gives CATSIGAYFDGYTF.

The chain has TRBV6-1 and TRBJ1-5; 7 bases agree with TRBD1. The CDR3 spans 14 residues. Trimming cost V 7 bases and J 2 bases; bases outside gene matches: 5. CDR1 MNHNS and CDR2 SASEGT come from the germline V gene. This chain's CDR3 is CASIPGTGNQPQHF. In DNA form, the CDR3 reads TGTGCCAGCATTCCCGGGACAGGCAATCAGCCCCAGCATTTT.

This clone occurred once. The chain has TRBV5-1 and TRBJ1-1; 9 bases are a match to TRBD1. Germline values: CDR1 SGHRS, CDR2 YFSETQ. V was pared by 4 bases and J by 0 bases, with 4 bases of the junction left unmatched. The CDR3 extends over 15 amino acids. The CDR3 region is CASSRGQGMNTEAFF. The DNA for the CDR3 is TGCGCCAGCAGCCGCGGACAGGGGATGAACACTGAAGCTTTCTTT.

J is TRBJ1-5 and V is TRBV1; TRBD1 is taken as the D call from the table, unchecked against the DNA. TRBV1 is termed a pseudogene. CDR3 length equals 17 residues. CDR3 sequence reads: CTSSPDDPTGKGQPQHF. Here the CDR3 DNA reads TGCACCAGCAGCCCCGATGACCCGACAGGGAAAGGACAGCCCCAGCATTTT.

The V gene is TRBV7-8, the J gene TRBJ1-5; TRBD1 matches 11 bases. This CDR3 has 17 amino acids. Germline V gives CDR1 SGHVS, CDR2 FQNEAQ. With V trimmed by 4 bases and J by 6 bases, 11 bases remained unmatched. The CDR3 sequence is CASSSLVGQGALQPQHF. For the CDR3, the DNA is TGTGCCAGCAGCTCCCTTGTAGGACAGGGGGCGCTTCAGCCCCAGCATTTT.